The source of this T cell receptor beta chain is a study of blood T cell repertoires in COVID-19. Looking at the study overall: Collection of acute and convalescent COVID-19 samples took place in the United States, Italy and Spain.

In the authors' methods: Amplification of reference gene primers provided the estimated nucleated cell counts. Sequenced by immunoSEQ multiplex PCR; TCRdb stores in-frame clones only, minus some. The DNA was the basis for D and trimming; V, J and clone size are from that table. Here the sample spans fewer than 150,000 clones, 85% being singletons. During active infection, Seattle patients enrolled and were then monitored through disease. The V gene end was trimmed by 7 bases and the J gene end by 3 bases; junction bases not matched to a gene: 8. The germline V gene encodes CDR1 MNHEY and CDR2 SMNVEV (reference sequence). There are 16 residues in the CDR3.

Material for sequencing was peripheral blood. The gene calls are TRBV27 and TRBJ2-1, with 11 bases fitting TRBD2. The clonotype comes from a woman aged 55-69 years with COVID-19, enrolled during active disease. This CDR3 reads CASKSTSGDHYNEQFF. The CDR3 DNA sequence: TGTGCCAGCAAATCGACTAGCGGGGACCACTACAATGAGCAGTTCTTC.